Here is one TCR beta chain with its context. This likely traces to a read error, being one base from a far larger clone. This entry belongs to a study of low-dose radiotherapy and immunotherapy resistance in tumors. Study details: The schedule for Cohort 2 used 1 Gy per fraction every two weeks, which added up to 13 Gy over 26 weeks. Each patient took aspirin at a dose of 300 mg by mouth once daily over the course of four cycles, with dosing beginning on cycle 1 day 1.

cDNA synthesis used a TRAV/TRBV-specific primer set for both chains. TCR amplification ran approximately 20 PCR cycles using constant-region and V-primer adapter primers. Amplification of isolated mRNA was accomplished via in vitro transcription. One entry per CDR3 protein, called by TCRdb with MiXCR from the reads. Among some 100,000 distinct CDR3 sequences listed, roughly 20% were seen once. Looked up from germline, CDR1 is SSHAT and CDR2 is FNYEAQ (reference sequence). Trimming shortened V by 0 bases and J by 10 bases, and 7 bases separated the two germline ends. The CDR3 totals 12 residues. Described time point: after trial treatment. As for treatment: LDRT plus nivolumab, ipilimumab, low-dose cyclophosphamide and aspirin (RACIN trial). Low-dose radiotherapy and low-dose cyclophosphamide, together with aspirin, ipilimumab and nivolumab, were given to donors.

The genes are TRBV7-7 and TRBJ2-1, with D hard to call. The sample here was PBMCs, taken after low-dose radiotherapy plus immunotherapy. The sequence came from a male donor with prostate cancer. The CDR3 sequence: CASSLALGEQFF. In nucleotides, the CDR3 is TGTGCCAGCAGCTTAGCACTGGGGGAGCAGTTCTTC. The full variable domain, completed using reference TRBV7-7 and TRBJ2-1, is GAGVSQSPRYKVTKRGQDVTLRCDPISSHATLYWYQQALGQGPEFLTYFNYEAQPDKSGLPSDRFSAERPEGSISTLTIQRTEQRDSAMYRCASSLALGEQFFGPGTRLTVL.